This TCR beta chain appears in the sequencing data of a study of blood T cell repertoires in COVID-19 (dated by TCRdb to about 2020). A note on the overall study: Samples covering the acute and convalescent phases of COVID-19 were provided by collaborators in the United States, Italy and Spain. The material from the prospective study consisted of cDNA or gDNA derived from T cells, B-cell-depleted T cells, or PBMCs. Subjects who had been exposed to COVID-19, were actively infected with it, or had recovered from it provided the deeply sampled blood TCRbeta repertoires that made up the dataset. The repertoires were released in a freely available public database meant as a resource for research on the immune response to SARS-CoV-2. The samples were drawn from two sources: the first 160 participants of the ongoing ImmuneRACE study, and 1,000 to 1,500 subjects contributed by 6 global collaborators. Nearly every sample came with metadata listing a de-identified subject ID, COVID-19 status, age in years and sex. Where available, HLA class I and class II types were taken from metadata supplied by the sample provider and were not determined by assay-based typing. General findings and caveats noted by the study authors: Clinical and demographic metadata were provided uncurated, with the amount varying by source and participant.

The immunoSEQ Assay, a bias-controlled multiplex PCR, was used to amplify TCRbeta CDR3 regions from genomic DNA. Per the authors' processing: Within the assay, amplification of reference gene primers was used to estimate how many nucleated cells each sample contained. Sequence reads were collapsed and filtered to measure the absolute abundance of every unique TCRbeta CDR3 rearrangement. For each sample, productive Simpson clonality was calculated by taking the square root of Simpson's diversity index across productive rearrangements. TCRdb obtained this table from immuneACCESS and retained in-frame rearrangements with V and J assigned. These tables miss some clones; where compared with another copy, unresolved V genes account for less than half of the shortfall, and the remainder is unexplained. The V and J calls and the clone size are those of that table, but D and trimming were determined from the DNA. Here the sample has more than 95,000 clones; 70% to 90% occur a single time. 3.1% of the sample is held by the ten biggest clonotypes.

The V end loses 5 bases and the J end loses 2 bases, and a stretch of 16 bases separates them. The CDR3 covers 16 residues, taking in both the cysteine and the phenylalanine. Just CDR3 DNA is preserved here, 48 bases in frame from base 1. Reading the germline V gene gives CDR1 SGHTA and CDR2 FQGNSA. With regard to this clone: The antigen it binds to is not known. There are no base qualities to consult, and no much larger clone falls within one base.

Whole blood was collected in K2EDTA tubes by collaborating institutions according to the institutions' own protocols. For TCRbeta analysis, collaborator samples were shipped as frozen whole blood, as isolated PBMCs, or as DNA extracted from either sample type. Sequencing input: peripheral blood. The sequence was collected from a man aged 50-60 years in a cohort sampled during active COVID-19. Recombination connected TRBV7-2 to TRBJ2-1; the D segment could be TRBD2, given 5 matching bases. The nucleotide sequence reads TGTGCCAGCAGCGGACCGGGGAATCCAGCCTACAATGAGCAGTTCTTC. Protein translation: CASSGPGNPAYNEQFF.